The entry below gives a single TCR beta chain sequence along with its context. These data belong to a study of blood T cell repertoires in COVID-19. Study-level background: Sites across the United States, Italy and Spain contributed samples from acute and convalescent COVID-19.

Here immunoSEQ multiplex PCR was the method, and the copy in TCRdb shows in-frame clones only, minus some. The sample holds roughly 520,000 clones, 70% to 90% seen once. Assignments of participants to cohorts depended upon their own reported clinical history. Before being deemed recovered, Cohort 3 donors had two negative PCRs, clearance, or symptom resolution. The CDR3 contains 17 residues. The V gene's germline CDR1 is MNHNY and CDR2 SVGAGI (reference sequence). Trimming took 6 bases from V and 0 from J, leaving 20 bases between them. The origin of this receptor is a woman in her forties who had recovered from COVID-19. The rearrangement joins TRBV6-6 to TRBJ1-1; no definite D call. The sample taken for sequencing was PBMCs or T cells enriched from blood (not recorded which). CDR3 nucleotide sequence: TGTGCCAGCAGGCGATTTACGGGTAGCCCGATGAACACTGAAGCTTTCTTT. Protein sequence: CASRRFTGSPMNTEAFF.